The next 5 T cell receptor beta chains were all read from a single sample in a study of CD4 T cells in relation to SARS-CoV-2 and coronaviruses (dated by TCRdb to about 2021). Their antigens are not known. CD4+ T cells from unexposed donors were collected before the COVID-19 pandemic (2011-2018). After approximately 11 days of culture, CD4+ T cells were isolated with the EasySep CD4+ T cell isolation kit. The library was generated by the immunoSEQ multiplex PCR assay. TCRdb took this table from immuneACCESS and kept in-frame rearrangements with V and J called. Such tables lack part of the clones; where checked against another copy, unresolved V genes explain under half of the gap, and the rest is unexplained. Across this sample there are about 23,000 clones, with more than 65% seen only once. The ten largest clonotypes hold approximately 29% of the sample. Sequencing was carried out using CD4+ T cells from PBMCs, cultured in vitro. These receptors came from a human donor in good health.

The rearrangement joins TRBV19 to TRBJ2-5, with D unclear. The CDR3 spans 11 residues. V gave up 3 bases and J gave up 5 bases, with 4 bases separating them. CDR1 LNHDA and CDR2 SQIVND come from the germline V gene (reference sequence). CDR3 DNA sequence: TGTGCCAGTAGTATGGAGGAGACCCAGTACTTC. Protein sequence: CASSMEETQYF.

This clone was recorded once. The V gene is TRBV5-1, the J gene TRBJ1-2; D not certain. Germline loops: CDR1 SGHRS, CDR2 YFSETQ. Between the trimmed V and J ends, which lost 0 bases and 7 bases, there was a span of 7 bases. This CDR3 has 12 amino acids. The CDR3 DNA is TGCGCCAGCAGCTTGGTCCCGGGTGGCTACACCTTC. It is translated as CASSLVPGGYTF. Full variable domain (rest looked up from reference TRBV5-1 and TRBJ1-2): KAGVTQTPRYLIKTRGQQVTLSCSPISGHRSVSWYQQTPGQGLQFLFEYFSETQRNKGNFPGRFSGRQFSNSRSEMNVSTLELGDSALYLCASSLVPGGYTFGSGTRLTVV.

The J gene is TRBJ1-5, the V gene TRBV27; D ambiguous. Germline lookup yields CDR1 MNHEY and CDR2 SMNVEV (reference sequence). This CDR3 spans 13 amino acids. V lost 5 bases, J lost 4 bases, and 9 bases lay in between. DNA for the CDR3: TGTGCCAGCAGTAGCGTAGGTAATCAGCCCCAGCATTTT. Its protein is CASSSVGNQPQHF.

The rearrangement links TRBV19 to TRBJ1-2, with 7 bases matching TRBD1. V dropped 3 bases and J dropped 4; count of bases not matched to a gene: 5. From germline, CDR1 is LNHDA and CDR2 SQIVND (reference sequence). This CDR3 spans 14 amino acids. The CDR3 region is CASSIAGQVYGYTF. The CDR3 DNA reads TGTGCCAGTAGTATCGCAGGACAGGTCTATGGCTACACCTTC.

The gene calls are TRBV20-1 and TRBJ2-1; D not certain. Germline CDR1 is DFQATT and CDR2 is SNEGSKA (reference sequence). The CDR3 loop spans 11 amino acids. Trimming shortened V by 3 bases and J by 6 bases, and 6 bases separated the two germline ends. CDR3 in DNA: TGCAGTGCTAGCCAGAGCAATGAGCAGTTCTTC. Translating gives CSASQSNEQFF.